Reported below is one TCR beta chain. The protocol was immunoSEQ multiplex PCR, while the TCRdb copy is restricted to in-frame clones and leaves out a portion. The sample has about 250,000 clones, roughly 87% seen once; the top ten hold around 13%. The sample originates from a study of cytomegalovirus exposure and HLA in healthy donors. The ends lost 3 bases at V and 2 bases at J; junction bases unmatched: 7. This CDR3 comprises 16 residues. CDR1 SGHAT and CDR2 FQNNGV come from the germline V gene. The sequenced sample consisted of PBMCs. The chain carries TRBV11-2 and TRBJ2-3; 8 positions agree with TRBD2. The clonotype originates from a young man in good health and CMV-seropositive. CDR3: CASSFHTGGFTDTQYF. The CDR3 DNA reads TGTGCCAGCAGCTTTCATACGGGAGGGTTCACAGATACGCAGTATTTT.